This is a list of T cell receptor beta chains from one sample in a study of cytomegalovirus exposure and HLA in healthy donors. Some clones are missing from TCRdb's copy, which holds only in-frame ones; the method was immunoSEQ multiplex PCR. This sample's table has approximately 130,000 clones. Material: PBMCs. These receptors came from an older woman in good health and CMV-seronegative. Both conserved end residues are part of each CDR3. Each record gives: J gene, D gene, V gene, CDR3 protein, CDR3 DNA. D genes are given only for firm matches.

J gene: TRBJ2-5; D gene: -; V gene: TRBV7-2; CDR3 protein: CASSFGWSPETQYF; CDR3 DNA: TGTGCCAGCAGTTTCGGGTGGTCCCCAGAGACCCAGTACTTC
J gene: TRBJ1-4; D gene: TRBD1; V gene: TRBV28; CDR3 protein: CASSMKGQENEKLFF; CDR3 DNA: TGTGCCAGCAGTATGAAGGGACAGGAGAATGAAAAACTGTTTTTT
J gene: TRBJ2-7; D gene: TRBD1; V gene: TRBV7-2; CDR3 protein: CASSLAGTGLNEQYF; CDR3 DNA: TGTGCCAGCAGCTTAGCCGGGACAGGGTTAAACGAGCAGTACTTC
J gene: TRBJ1-5; D gene: -; V gene: TRBV5-1; CDR3 protein: CASSHEGGNQPQHF; CDR3 DNA: TGCGCCAGCAGCCACGAGGGGGGGAATCAGCCCCAGCATTTT
J gene: TRBJ2-7; D gene: TRBD1; V gene: TRBV10-3; CDR3 protein: CAISESQGAPYEQYF; CDR3 DNA: TGTGCCATCAGTGAGTCGCAGGGGGCCCCCTACGAGCAGTACTTC
J gene: TRBJ2-1; D gene: TRBD1; V gene: TRBV5-1; CDR3 protein: CASSLAGGPFGVQFF; CDR3 DNA: TGCGCCAGCAGCTTGGCAGGGGGTCCCTTTGGTGTGCAGTTCTTC
J gene: TRBJ2-3; D gene: TRBD2; V gene: TRBV13; CDR3 protein: CASSLGLAGGWTDTQYF; CDR3 DNA: TGTGCCAGCAGCTTAGGGCTAGCGGGAGGTTGGACAGATACGCAGTATTTT
J gene: TRBJ2-1; D gene: -; V gene: TRBV6-1; CDR3 protein: CASSERVEQFF; CDR3 DNA: TGTGCCAGCAGTGAACGGGTCGAGCAGTTCTTC
J gene: TRBJ1-2; D gene: -; V gene: TRBV18; CDR3 protein: CASSALDMLYGYTF; CDR3 DNA: TGTGCCAGCTCAGCCTTGGACATGCTCTATGGCTACACCTTC
J gene: TRBJ1-3; D gene: -; V gene: TRBV29-1; CDR3 protein: CSVVSLSGNTIYF; CDR3 DNA: TGCAGCGTTGTGAGCCTCTCTGGAAACACCATATATTTT
J gene: TRBJ1-5; D gene: -; V gene: TRBV18; CDR3 protein: CASSPGGGQPQHF; CDR3 DNA: TGTGCCAGCTCACCAGGGGGCGGTCAGCCCCAGCATTTT
J gene: TRBJ1-5; D gene: -; V gene: TRBV9; CDR3 protein: CASSVAGGNQPQHF; CDR3 DNA: TGTGCCAGCAGCGTAGCGGGGGGCAATCAGCCCCAGCATTTT
J gene: TRBJ1-1; D gene: TRBD1; V gene: TRBV10-3; CDR3 protein: CAISERDSRGITEAFF; CDR3 DNA: TGTGCCATCAGTGAGAGGGACAGTCGAGGGATCACTGAAGCTTTCTTT
J gene: TRBJ1-2; D gene: -; V gene: TRBV4-1; CDR3 protein: CASSQGTEPHGYTF; CDR3 DNA: TGCGCCAGCAGCCAAGGCACAGAACCTCATGGCTACACCTTC
J gene: TRBJ1-2; D gene: -; V gene: TRBV9; CDR3 protein: CASSDESFSAGYTF; CDR3 DNA: TGTGCCAGCAGCGACGAAAGTTTTAGCGCCGGCTACACCTTC
J gene: TRBJ2-3; D gene: TRBD2; V gene: TRBV28; CDR3 protein: CASSTTSGMSTDTQYF; CDR3 DNA: TGTGCCAGCAGTACCACTAGCGGGATGAGCACAGATACGCAGTATTTT
J gene: TRBJ2-2; D gene: -; V gene: TRBV5-1; CDR3 protein: CASSLGQGSSGELFF; CDR3 DNA: TGCGCCAGCAGCTTGGGGCAGGGGAGCTCCGGGGAGCTGTTTTTT
J gene: TRBJ2-5; D gene: -; V gene: TRBV19; CDR3 protein: CASSIGQGGLETQYF; CDR3 DNA: TGTGCCAGTAGTATAGGACAGGGAGGCTTGGAGACCCAGTACTTC
J gene: TRBJ1-6; D gene: -; V gene: TRBV29-1; CDR3 protein: CSVDISVQNGGASSPLHF; CDR3 DNA: TGCAGCGTTGATATTTCCGTTCAAAATGGGGGGGCCTCTTCACCCCTCCACTTT
J gene: TRBJ2-4; D gene: -; V gene: TRBV18; CDR3 protein: CASSPPDRPIAKNIQYF; CDR3 DNA: TGTGCCAGCTCACCACCTGACAGACCCATAGCCAAAAACATTCAGTACTTC
J gene: TRBJ1-4; D gene: -; V gene: TRBV6-1; CDR3 protein: CAISWGGEKLFF; CDR3 DNA: TGTGCCATTTCCTGGGGCGGTGAAAAACTGTTTTTT